One TCR beta chain is described in this entry. Only in-frame clones appear in the TCRdb table, and some are missing; sequencing was by immunoSEQ multiplex PCR. The table lists hundreds of thousands of clones, 70% to 90% of them singletons. These data belong to a study of blood T cell repertoires in COVID-19. V lost 2 bases and J 4 bases, leaving 13 bases between the germline ends. Per the germline V gene, CDR1 is SGDLS and CDR2 is YYNGEE. This CDR3 comprises 15 residues. The specimen was PBMCs or T cells enriched from blood (not recorded which). V and J are TRBV9 and TRBJ1-3; D gene unclear. This clonotype was sampled from a woman in her forties or fifties who had recovered from COVID-19. Here the CDR3 reads CASSVARGLGNTIYF. CDR3 DNA sequence: TGTGCCAGCAGCGTCGCGCGAGGGCTAGGAAACACCATATATTTT.